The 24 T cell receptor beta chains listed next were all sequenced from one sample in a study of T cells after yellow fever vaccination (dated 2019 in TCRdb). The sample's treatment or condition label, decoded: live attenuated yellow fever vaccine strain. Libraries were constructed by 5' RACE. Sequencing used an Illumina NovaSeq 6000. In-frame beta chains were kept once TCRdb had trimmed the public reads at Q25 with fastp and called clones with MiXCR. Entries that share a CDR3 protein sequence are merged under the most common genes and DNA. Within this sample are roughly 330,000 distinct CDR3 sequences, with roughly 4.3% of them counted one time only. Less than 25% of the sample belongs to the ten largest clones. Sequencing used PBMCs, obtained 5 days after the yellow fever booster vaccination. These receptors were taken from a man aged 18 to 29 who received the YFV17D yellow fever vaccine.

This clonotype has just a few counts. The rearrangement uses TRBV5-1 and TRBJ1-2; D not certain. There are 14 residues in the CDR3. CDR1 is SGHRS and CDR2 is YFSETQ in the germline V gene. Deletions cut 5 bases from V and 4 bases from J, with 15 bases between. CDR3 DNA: TGCGCCAGCAGTATTGACGGGCAGCCCTATGGCTACACCTTC. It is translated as CASSIDGQPYGYTF.

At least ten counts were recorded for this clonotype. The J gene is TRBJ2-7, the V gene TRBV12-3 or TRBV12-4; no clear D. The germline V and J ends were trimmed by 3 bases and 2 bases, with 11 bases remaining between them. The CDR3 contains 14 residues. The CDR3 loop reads CASSFGRTTYEQYF. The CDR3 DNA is TGTGCCAGCAGTTTCGGGCGGACCACCTACGAGCAGTACTTC.

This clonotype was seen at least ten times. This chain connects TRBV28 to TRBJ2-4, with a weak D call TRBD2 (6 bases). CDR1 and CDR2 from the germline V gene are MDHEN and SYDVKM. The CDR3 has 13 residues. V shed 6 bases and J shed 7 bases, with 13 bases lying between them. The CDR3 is CASSPDYGNIQYF. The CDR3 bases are TGTGCCAGCAGCCCGGACTATGGGAACATTCAGTACTTC.

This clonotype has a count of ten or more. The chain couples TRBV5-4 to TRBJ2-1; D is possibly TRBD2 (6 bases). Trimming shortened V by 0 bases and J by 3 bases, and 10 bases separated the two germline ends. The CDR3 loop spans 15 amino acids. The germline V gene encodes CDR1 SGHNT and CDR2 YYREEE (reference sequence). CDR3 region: CASSLDSGHYNEQFF. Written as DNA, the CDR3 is TGTGCCAGCAGCTTGGATAGCGGACACTACAATGAGCAGTTCTTC.

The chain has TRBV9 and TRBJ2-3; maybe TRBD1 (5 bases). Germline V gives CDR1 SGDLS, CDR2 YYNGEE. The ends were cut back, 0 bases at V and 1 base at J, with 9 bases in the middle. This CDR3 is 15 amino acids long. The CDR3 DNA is TGTGCCAGCAGCGTAGAGGGGTCCCGCACAGATACGCAGTATTTT. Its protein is CASSVEGSRTDTQYF.

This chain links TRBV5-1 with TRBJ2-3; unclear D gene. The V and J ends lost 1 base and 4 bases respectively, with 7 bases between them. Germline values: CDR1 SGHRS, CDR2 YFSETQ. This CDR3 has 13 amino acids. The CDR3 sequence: CASSLRFADTQYF. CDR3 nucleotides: TGCGCCAGCAGCTTGCGTTTCGCAGATACGCAGTATTTT.

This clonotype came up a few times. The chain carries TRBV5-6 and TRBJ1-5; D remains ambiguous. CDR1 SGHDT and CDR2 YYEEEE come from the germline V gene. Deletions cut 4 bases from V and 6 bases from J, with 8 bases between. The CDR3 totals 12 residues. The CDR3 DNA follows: TGTGCCAGCAGCAAAGGGTTTCAGCCCCAGCATTTT. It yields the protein CASSKGFQPQHF.

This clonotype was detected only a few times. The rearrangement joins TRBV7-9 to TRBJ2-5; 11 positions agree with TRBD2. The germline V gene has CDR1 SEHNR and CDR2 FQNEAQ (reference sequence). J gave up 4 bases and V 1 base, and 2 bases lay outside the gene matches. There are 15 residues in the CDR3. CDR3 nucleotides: TGTGCCAGCAGCTTAGTTGGGACTAGCGGAGAGACCCAGTACTTC. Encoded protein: CASSLVGTSGETQYF. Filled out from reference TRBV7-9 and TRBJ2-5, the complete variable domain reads DTGVSQNPRHKITKRGQNVTFRCDPISEHNRLYWYRQTLGQGPEFLTYFQNEAQLEKSRLLSDRFSAERPKGSFSTLEIQRTEQGDSAMYLCASSLVGTSGETQYFGPGTRLLVL.

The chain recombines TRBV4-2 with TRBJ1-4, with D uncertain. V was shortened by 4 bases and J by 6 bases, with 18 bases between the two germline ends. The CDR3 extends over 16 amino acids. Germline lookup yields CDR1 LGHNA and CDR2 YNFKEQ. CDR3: CASSRTSPPRDEKLFF. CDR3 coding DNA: TGTGCCAGCAGCCGCACCTCCCCCCCGAGGGATGAAAAACTGTTTTTT.

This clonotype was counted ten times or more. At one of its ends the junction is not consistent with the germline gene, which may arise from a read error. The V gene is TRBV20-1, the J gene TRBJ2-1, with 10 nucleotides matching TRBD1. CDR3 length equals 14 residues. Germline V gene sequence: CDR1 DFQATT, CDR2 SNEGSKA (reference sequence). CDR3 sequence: CSAGEGTGVQEQFF. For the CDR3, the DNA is TGCAGTGCTGGAGAAGGGACAGGGGTACAGGAGCAGTTCTTC.

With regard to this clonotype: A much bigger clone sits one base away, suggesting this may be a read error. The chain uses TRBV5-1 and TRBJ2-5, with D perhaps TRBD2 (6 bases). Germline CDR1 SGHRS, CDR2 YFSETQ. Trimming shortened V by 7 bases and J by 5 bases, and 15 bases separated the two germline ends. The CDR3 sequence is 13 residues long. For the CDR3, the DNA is TGCGCCAGCGCCCGGGGGTGCTCCGAGACCCAGTACTTC. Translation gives CASARGCSETQYF.

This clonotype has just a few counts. CDR3 coding DNA: TGCAGTGCCCCCCCGGGGGCCTCGTCCTATGGCTACACCTTC. It encodes CSAPPGASSYGYTF. This chain joins TRBV20-1 and TRBJ1-2; a possible D gene is TRBD1 (6 bases). The CDR3 totals 14 residues. Trimming removed 6 bases at V and 4 bases at J, with 18 bases between. The germline V gene has CDR1 DFQATT and CDR2 SNEGSKA (reference sequence).

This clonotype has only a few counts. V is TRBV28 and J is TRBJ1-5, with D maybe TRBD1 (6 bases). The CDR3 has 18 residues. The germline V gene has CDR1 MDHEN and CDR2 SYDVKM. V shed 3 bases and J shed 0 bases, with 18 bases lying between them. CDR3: CASSLGARPTYSNQPQHF. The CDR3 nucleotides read TGTGCCAGCAGTTTGGGGGCACGCCCTACGTATAGCAATCAGCCCCAGCATTTT.

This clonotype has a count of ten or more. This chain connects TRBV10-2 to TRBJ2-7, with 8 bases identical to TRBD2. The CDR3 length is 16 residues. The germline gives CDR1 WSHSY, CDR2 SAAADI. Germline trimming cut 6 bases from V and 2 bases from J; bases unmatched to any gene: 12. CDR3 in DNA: TGCGCCAGCAGGGCATACGGGGGGGGCTCAACCTACGAGCAGTACTTC. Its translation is CASRAYGGGSTYEQYF.

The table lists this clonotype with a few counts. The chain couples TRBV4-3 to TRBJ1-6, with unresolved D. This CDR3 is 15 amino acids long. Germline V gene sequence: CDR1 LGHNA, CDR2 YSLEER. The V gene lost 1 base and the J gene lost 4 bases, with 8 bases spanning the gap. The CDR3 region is CASSQVLGYNSPLHF. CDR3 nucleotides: TGCGCCAGCAGCCAAGTACTGGGGTATAATTCACCCCTCCACTTT.

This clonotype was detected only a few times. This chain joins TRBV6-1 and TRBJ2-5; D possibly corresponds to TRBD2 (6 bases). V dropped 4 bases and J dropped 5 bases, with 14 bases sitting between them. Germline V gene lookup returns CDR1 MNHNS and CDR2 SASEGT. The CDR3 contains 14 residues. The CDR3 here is CASSGTSRWETQYF. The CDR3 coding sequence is TGTGCCAGCAGTGGTACTAGCCGGTGGGAGACCCAGTACTTC.

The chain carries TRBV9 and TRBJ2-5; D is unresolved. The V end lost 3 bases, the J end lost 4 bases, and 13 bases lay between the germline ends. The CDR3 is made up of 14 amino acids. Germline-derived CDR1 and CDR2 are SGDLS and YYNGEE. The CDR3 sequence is CASSDTLGRETQYF. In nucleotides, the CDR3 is TGTGCCAGCAGCGACACCCTAGGACGAGAGACCCAGTACTTC. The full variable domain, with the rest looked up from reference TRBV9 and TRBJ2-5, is DSGVTQTPKHLITATGQRVTLRCSPRSGDLSVYWYQQSLDQGLQFLIQYYNGEERAKGNILERFSAQQFPDLHSELNLSSLELGDSALYFCASSDTLGRETQYFGPGTRLLVL.

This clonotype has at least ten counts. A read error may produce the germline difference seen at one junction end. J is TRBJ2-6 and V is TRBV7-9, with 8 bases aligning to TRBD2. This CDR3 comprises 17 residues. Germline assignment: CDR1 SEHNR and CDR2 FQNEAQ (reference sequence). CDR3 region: CASSLAGSSSGANVLTF. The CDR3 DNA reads TGTGCCAGCAGCCTAGCGGGCAGCAGCTCTGGGGCCAACGTCCTGACTTTC.

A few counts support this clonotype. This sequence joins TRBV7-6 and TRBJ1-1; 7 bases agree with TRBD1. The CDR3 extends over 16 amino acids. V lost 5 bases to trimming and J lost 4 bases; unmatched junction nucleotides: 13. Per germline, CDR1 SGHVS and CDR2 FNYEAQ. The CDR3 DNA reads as TGTGCCAGCAGCCACCCGACAGGGCTAACGACCACTGAAGCTTTCTTT. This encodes CASSHPTGLTTTEAFF.

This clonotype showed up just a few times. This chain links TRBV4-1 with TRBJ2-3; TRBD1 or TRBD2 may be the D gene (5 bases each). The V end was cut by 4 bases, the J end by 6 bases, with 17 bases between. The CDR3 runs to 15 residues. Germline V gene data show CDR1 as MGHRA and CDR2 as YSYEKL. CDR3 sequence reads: CASSRPGAKRDTQYF. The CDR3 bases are TGCGCCAGCAGCCGGCCCGGGGCGAAAAGGGATACGCAGTATTTT.

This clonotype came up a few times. CDR3 bases: TGTGCCAGCAGTCCCGGGACAGGCATTTACTACGAGCAGTACTTC. Its protein product is CASSPGTGIYYEQYF. The chain recombines TRBV12-3 or TRBV12-4 with TRBJ2-7, with TRBD1 identical over 8 bases. The V gene end was trimmed by 5 bases and the J gene end by 3 bases; junction bases not matched to a gene: 9. The CDR3 is 15 residues long.

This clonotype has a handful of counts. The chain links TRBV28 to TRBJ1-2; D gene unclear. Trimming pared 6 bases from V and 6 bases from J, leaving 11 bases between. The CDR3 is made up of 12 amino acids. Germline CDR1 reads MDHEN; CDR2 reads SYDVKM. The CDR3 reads CASRRVSDGYTF. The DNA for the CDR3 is TGTGCCAGCAGGCGGGTTAGCGATGGCTACACCTTC.

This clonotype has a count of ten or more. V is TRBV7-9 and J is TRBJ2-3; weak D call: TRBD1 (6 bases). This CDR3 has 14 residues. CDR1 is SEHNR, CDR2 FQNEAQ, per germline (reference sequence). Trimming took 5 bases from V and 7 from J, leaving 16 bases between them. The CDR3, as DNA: TGTGCCAGCAGCACTCGACAGGCCTCCTATACGCAGTATTTT. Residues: CASSTRQASYTQYF. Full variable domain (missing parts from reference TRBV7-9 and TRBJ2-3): DTGVSQNPRHKITKRGQNVTFRCDPISEHNRLYWYRQTLGQGPEFLTYFQNEAQLEKSRLLSDRFSAERPKGSFSTLEIQRTEQGDSAMYLCASSTRQASYTQYFGPGTRLTVL.

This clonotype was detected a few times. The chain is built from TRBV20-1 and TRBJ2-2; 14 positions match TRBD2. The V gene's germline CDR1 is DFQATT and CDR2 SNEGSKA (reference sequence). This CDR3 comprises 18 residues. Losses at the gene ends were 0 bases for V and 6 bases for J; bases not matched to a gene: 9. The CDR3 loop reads CSARDPGTSGGTAGELFF. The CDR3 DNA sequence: TGCAGTGCTAGAGATCCCGGGACTAGCGGGGGTACGGCCGGGGAGCTGTTTTTT.